These 19 T cell receptor beta chains share one sample of origin, sequenced in a study of immune evolution from preneoplasia to lung adenocarcinoma. The repertoire was sequenced with immunoSEQ multiplex PCR; TCRdb's copy has only in-frame clones and lacks some. The table has roughly 2,000 clones, over 65% seen once. Specimen: FFPE adjacent normal lung tissue. Receptors originate from a person between 65 and 79 years old with lung adenocarcinoma.

The chain has TRBV2 and TRBJ2-2, with D perhaps matching TRBD2 (6 bases). Looked up from germline, CDR1 is SNHLY and CDR2 is FYNNEI. This CDR3 region has 16 residues. V was cut by 4 bases and J by 2 bases, with 14 bases left in between. The CDR3 here is CASSGRAVGNTGELFF. As DNA, the CDR3 is TGTGCCAGCAGTGGGAGGGCCGTAGGTAACACCGGGGAGCTGTTTTTT.

The chain couples TRBV12-5 to TRBJ1-1; no definite D call. The CDR3 runs 14 residues. The V and J ends lost 6 bases and 1 base respectively, with 12 bases between them. CDR1 is LGHNT and CDR2 is FRNRAP in the germline V gene. The CDR3 loop reads CASGLRRENTEAFF. DNA of the CDR3: TGTGCTAGTGGCCTTCGACGGGAGAACACTGAAGCTTTCTTT.

This clone was recorded only once. The rearrangement links TRBV6-5 to TRBJ2-5; no firm D call. V lost 5 bases and J 1 base, leaving 14 bases between the germline ends. This CDR3 has 15 residues. Germline-derived CDR1 and CDR2 are MNHEY and SVGAGI. The CDR3 DNA reads as TGTGCCAGCAGTACGCGTCGGGCGTTCCAAGAGACCCAGTACTTC. Its protein product is CASSTRRAFQETQYF.

This chain connects TRBV7-2 to TRBJ2-5; 8 bases are shared with TRBD1. The CDR3 contains 14 residues. V shed 2 bases, J shed 5 bases, and the junction held 4 bases outside the gene matches. Germline CDR1 reads SGHTA; CDR2 reads FQGNSA. In DNA form, the CDR3 reads TGTGCCAGCAGCTTACGGACAGGGTGGGAGACCCAGTACTTC. This translates into CASSLRTGWETQYF. The variable domain in full, with the rest retrieved from reference TRBV7-2 and TRBJ2-5, is GAGVSQSPSNKVTEKGKDVELRCDPISGHTALYWYRQSLGQGLEFLIYFQGNSAPDKSGLPSDRFSAERTGGSVSTLTIQRTQQEDSAVYLCASSLRTGWETQYFGPGTRLLVL.

This chain uses TRBV11-2 with TRBJ1-2; no clear D gene. Germline V CDR1 and CDR2: SGHAT, FQNNGV. This CDR3 contains 12 residues. Between the trimmed V and J ends, which lost 0 bases and 7 bases, there was a span of 6 bases. This chain's CDR3 is CASSLDQGGYTF. The CDR3 bases are TGTGCCAGCAGCTTAGATCAAGGTGGCTACACCTTC.

V is TRBV6-5 and J is TRBJ2-5, with D perhaps TRBD1 (6 bases). The germline gives CDR1 MNHEY, CDR2 SVGAGI. Trimming left V 2 bases short and J 2 bases short, with 15 bases between. CDR3 length: 16 amino acids. Written as DNA, the CDR3 is TGTGCCAGCAGTTACGACAGGACCAACCAACAAGAGACCCAGTACTTC. Protein sequence: CASSYDRTNQQETQYF.

The chain uses TRBV7-2 and TRBJ2-1; TRBD2 aligns across 9 bases. Germline values: CDR1 SGHTA, CDR2 FQGNSA. The V gene end was trimmed by 4 bases and the J gene end by 5 bases; junction bases not matched to a gene: 9. The CDR3 has 16 residues. This CDR3 reads CASSSRTSAIHNEQFF. CDR3 nucleotides: TGTGCCAGCAGCTCAAGGACTAGCGCAATCCACAATGAGCAGTTCTTC.

This clone was seen a handful of times. Other DNA sequences in this sample translate to the same CDR3. The V call is TRBV4-3, the J call TRBJ2-1; a weak D match, TRBD2 (6 bases). The CDR3 has 13 residues. Germline V gene lookup returns CDR1 LGHNA and CDR2 YSLEER. Trimming stripped 0 bases from V and 10 bases from J, with 10 bases between. CDR3 protein: CASSQDLRDEQFF. CDR3 sequence (DNA): TGCGCCAGCAGCCAAGATTTGCGGGACGAGCAGTTCTTC.

The V and J genes are TRBV7-2 and TRBJ1-1; D is uncertain. Germline V CDR1 and CDR2: SGHTA, FQGNSA. Trimming cost V 5 bases and J 1 base, with 5 bases left between them. The CDR3 loop spans 12 amino acids. CDR3 sequence reads: CASSHTNTEAFF. The CDR3 region has the DNA TGTGCCAGCAGCCACACGAACACTGAAGCTTTCTTT.

V gene TRBV20-1 combines with J gene TRBJ1-2, with D perhaps TRBD1 (5 bases). Looked up from germline, CDR1 is DFQATT and CDR2 is SNEGSKA (reference sequence). The CDR3 runs 11 residues. The germline V and J ends were trimmed by 6 bases and 3 bases, with 8 bases remaining between them. CDR3 in amino acids: CSAGRDYGYTF. The DNA for the CDR3 is TGCAGTGCGGGCAGGGACTATGGCTACACCTTC.

This sequence joins TRBV5-6 and TRBJ2-7, with TRBD1 as a possible D gene (5 bases). The V end was cut by 0 bases, the J end by 3 bases, with 10 bases between. The germline gives CDR1 SGHDT, CDR2 YYEEEE. The CDR3 totals 14 residues. The CDR3, as DNA: TGTGCCAGCAGCTTGGCAGGGATCGGCTACGAGCAGTACTTC. It yields the protein CASSLAGIGYEQYF.

In its sample, this clone was seen once. This sequence joins TRBV13 and TRBJ2-6; D is uncertain. The length of the CDR3 is 15 residues. The V gene's germline CDR1 is PRHDT and CDR2 FYEKMQ (reference sequence). The ends were cut back, 0 bases at V and 2 bases at J, with 5 bases in the middle. The CDR3 here is CASSLGRAGANVLTF. CDR3 DNA sequence: TGTGCCAGCAGCTTAGGACGGGCTGGGGCCAACGTCCTGACTTTC. Full variable domain (rest looked up from reference TRBV13 and TRBJ2-6): AAGVIQSPRHLIKEKRETATLKCYPIPRHDTVYWYQQGPGQDPQFLISFYEKMQSDKGSIPDRFSAQQFSDYHSELNMSSLELGDSALYFCASSLGRAGANVLTFGAGSRLTVL.

A note on this clone: Other DNA variants within this sample encode the same CDR3. The J gene is TRBJ1-2, the V gene TRBV5-6, with 8 bases aligning to TRBD1. CDR3 length: 14 amino acids. The J segment lost 7 bases and the V segment lost 4 bases, leaving 9 bases of the junction unmatched. Looked up from germline, CDR1 is SGHDT and CDR2 is YYEEEE. This CDR3 is CASSRQTGVRGYTF. Here the CDR3 DNA reads TGTGCCAGCAGCCGACAGACAGGGGTACGTGGCTACACCTTC.

The V gene is TRBV7-8, the J gene TRBJ2-7; D uncertain. V lost 7 bases and J lost 0, with 13 bases in between. The CDR3 loop spans 14 amino acids. Germline CDR1 and CDR2: SGHVS and FQNEAQ. This CDR3 reads CASKLAASSYEQYF. The CDR3 region has the DNA TGTGCCAGCAAGTTAGCCGCGAGCTCCTACGAGCAGTACTTC.

The genes are TRBV29-1 and TRBJ1-1; D gene unclear. Trimming left V 6 bases short and J 10 bases short, with 6 bases between. The germline gives CDR1 SQVTM, CDR2 ANQGSEA. There are 8 residues in the CDR3. The chain's CDR3 is CSVPVAFF. CDR3 nucleotides: TGCAGCGTGCCCGTAGCTTTCTTT.

This clone was seen more than once but under ten times. The V gene is TRBV27, the J gene TRBJ1-1; D not certain. Trimming shortened V by 5 bases and J by 0 bases, and 13 bases separated the two germline ends. The CDR3 sequence is 15 residues long. In germline, CDR1 is MNHEY, CDR2 SMNVEV (reference sequence). CDR3 residues: CASSAAPDLNTEAFF. In DNA form, the CDR3 reads TGTGCCAGCAGTGCGGCCCCGGACCTGAACACTGAAGCTTTCTTT.

This clone was counted a few times. This chain links TRBV11-3 with TRBJ2-3, with D perhaps TRBD1 or TRBD2 (5 bases each). Germline assignment: CDR1 SGHNT and CDR2 YENEEA. The CDR3 is made up of 15 amino acids. V lost 1 base to trimming and J lost 8 bases, with 16 bases between them. CDR3 loop: CASSLVSGPGVTQYF. The CDR3 nucleotides are TGTGCCAGCAGCTTAGTTTCGGGGCCTGGGGTTACGCAGTATTTT. Together with reference TRBV11-3 and TRBJ2-3, the CDR3 gives the full variable domain: EAGVVQSPRYKIIEKKQPVAFWCNPISGHNTLYWYLQNLGQGPELLIRYENEEAVDDSQLPKDRFSAERLKGVDSTLKIQPAELGDSAVYLCASSLVSGPGVTQYFGPGTRLTVL.

The V gene is TRBV6-5, the J gene TRBJ1-5; D ambiguous. V lost 0 bases to trimming and J lost 6 bases, with 6 bases between them. The germline gives CDR1 MNHEY, CDR2 SVGAGI. This CDR3 is built from 13 residues. The CDR3 DNA follows: TGTGCCAGCAGTTACTCAGAGGTTCAGCCCCAGCATTTT. Translation gives CASSYSEVQPQHF.

This clone is a singleton in its sample. An end of the junction does not agree with germline; a read error may underlie this. The chain carries TRBV5-8 and TRBJ1-2; D unclear. Germline loops: CDR1 SGHTS, CDR2 YDEGEE. This CDR3 is built from 13 residues. The CDR3 coding sequence is TGTGTCAGCAGCTTGCTAAACAGCTATGGCTACACCTTC. The encoded protein is CVSSLLNSYGYTF.